These 5 T cell receptor beta chains share one sample of origin, sequenced in a study of T cells in localized non-small cell lung cancer. TCRdb's table, derived via immunoSEQ multiplex PCR, lists solely in-frame clones and lacks some. The data show under 55,000 clones, with roughly 91% seen just once and about 10% held by the top ten. Specimen: PBMCs, collected before any cancer treatment. The receptors originated from a woman aged 35-70 years with stage II lung adenocarcinoma.

This chain uses TRBV5-5 with TRBJ1-1; the match to TRBD1 covers 8 bases. CDR1 is SGHKS, CDR2 YYEKEE, per germline (reference sequence). J lost 7 bases, V lost 4 bases, and 12 bases had no gene match. The CDR3 totals 15 residues. The CDR3 region is CASSLLFDRGGEAFF. CDR3 bases: TGTGCCAGCAGCCTCCTTTTTGACAGGGGTGGTGAAGCTTTCTTT.

The chain recombines TRBV27 with TRBJ2-3, with TRBD2 identical over 9 bases. Unmatched junction bases numbered 3, after V lost 5 bases and J lost 0 bases. Germline V gene data show CDR1 as MNHEY and CDR2 as SMNVEV (reference sequence). The CDR3 is 15 residues long. DNA of the CDR3: TGTGCCAGCAGTCTGACTAGCGGAAGCACAGATACGCAGTATTTT. Encoded protein: CASSLTSGSTDTQYF.

The V and J genes are TRBV6-6 and TRBJ2-1, with 16 bases fitting TRBD2. CDR1 MNHNY and CDR2 SVGAGI come from the germline V gene (reference sequence). J was trimmed by 8 bases and V by 4 bases; bases with no gene match: 5. The CDR3 length is 16 residues. CDR3 sequence (DNA): TGTGCCAGCAGTTGGGGACTAGCGGGAGGGGGCGATGAGCAGTTCTTC. Protein product: CASSWGLAGGGDEQFF.

The genes are TRBV6-1 and TRBJ1-2; the match to TRBD1 covers 7 bases. The J segment lost 0 bases and the V segment lost 11 bases, leaving 6 bases of the junction unmatched. The CDR3 consists of 13 residues. Germline CDR1 and CDR2: MNHNS and SASEGT. CDR3 region: CAGKTGPNYGYTF. In DNA form, the CDR3 reads TGTGCCGGAAAGACAGGGCCTAACTATGGCTACACCTTC.

The CDR3 nucleotides are TGTGCCAGCAGCTTAAGGACTAGCGGGAGCAATGAGCAGTTCTTC. It specifies CASSLRTSGSNEQFF. The rearrangement uses TRBV7-2 and TRBJ2-1, with TRBD2 matching over 13 bases. CDR1 is SGHTA, CDR2 FQGNSA, per germline. The J segment lost 6 bases and the V segment lost 2 bases, leaving 1 base of the junction unmatched. This CDR3 is 15 amino acids long.